These 10 T cell receptor beta chains share one sample of origin, sequenced in a study of early T cells in non-severe SARS-CoV-2 infection. In TCRdb, the 5' RACE reads were re-called with MiXCR into one record per CDR3 protein. Of about 44,000 distinct CDR3 sequences in the sample, about 25% were seen once. The input for sequencing was whole blood, taken at baseline. The receptors derive from an adult who was a healthcare worker with PCR-confirmed SARS-CoV-2 infection or an uninfected control (not recorded which).

This chain joins TRBV12-3 or TRBV12-4 and TRBJ2-1, with 8 bases matching TRBD1. The V and J ends lost 6 bases and 0 bases, in that order; junction bases with no gene match: 4. CDR3 size: 15 residues. CDR3 region: CASRRQGISYNEQFF. The CDR3 DNA is TGTGCCAGCAGGAGACAGGGGATCTCCTACAATGAGCAGTTCTTC.

This clonotype occurred a few times. This chain links TRBV5-5 with TRBJ2-2, with TRBD2 as a possible D gene (6 bases). Germline assignment: CDR1 SGHKS and CDR2 YYEKEE (reference sequence). This CDR3 region has 16 residues. Trimming stripped 6 bases from V and 3 bases from J, with 18 bases between. DNA of the CDR3: TGTGCCAGCACCTTAAGACCGGGACTTGACACCGGGGAGCTGTTTTTT. Its translation: CASTLRPGLDTGELFF.

This chain joins TRBV7-9 and TRBJ2-5; the match to TRBD2 covers 13 bases. Germline V gene data show CDR1 as SEHNR and CDR2 as FQNEAQ (reference sequence). The length of the CDR3 is 15 residues. The J segment lost 4 bases and the V segment lost 5 bases, leaving 4 bases of the junction unmatched. The CDR3 DNA is TGTGCCAGCAGCCCCAGACTAGCGGGGGGAGAGACCCAGTACTTC. This sequence encodes CASSPRLAGGETQYF. The full variable domain, in which reference TRBV7-9 and TRBJ2-5 provide the parts outside the CDR3, is DTGVSQNPRHKITKRGQNVTFRCDPISEHNRLYWYRQTLGQGPEFLTYFQNEAQLEKSRLLSDRFSAERPKGSFSTLEIQRTEQGDSAMYLCASSPRLAGGETQYFGPGTRLLVL.

The chain employs TRBV20-1 and TRBJ2-1; 7 bases line up with TRBD2. Trimming took 5 bases from V and 7 from J; bases not matched to a gene: 5. CDR3 size: 12 residues. CDR1 is DFQATT, CDR2 SNEGSKA, per germline (reference sequence). DNA for the CDR3: TGCAGTGCTGGAACGGGGGGAAATGAGCAGTTCTTC. This sequence encodes CSAGTGGNEQFF.

The J gene is TRBJ1-5, the V gene TRBV20-1; perhaps TRBD1 as D (6 bases). Trimming cost V 4 bases and J 2 bases, with 12 bases left between them. The CDR3 consists of 14 residues. Germline V gene data show CDR1 as DFQATT and CDR2 as SNEGSKA (reference sequence). CDR3 amino acids: CSAIIRQGNQPQHF. The CDR3 nucleotides are TGCAGTGCTATCATCAGACAGGGCAATCAGCCCCAGCATTTT.

The chain has TRBV7-2 and TRBJ2-1, with 10 bases lining up with TRBD2. CDR1 is SGHTA and CDR2 is FQGNSA in the germline V gene. The trim removed 7 bases at V and 5 bases at J, leaving 8 bases unmatched. The CDR3 has 15 amino acids. In DNA form, the CDR3 reads TGTGCCAGCAAATCTGGACTAGCGGAAAACAATGAGCAGTTCTTC. It translates to CASKSGLAENNEQFF.

The rearrangement joins TRBV11-2 to TRBJ2-5; D call uncertain. Germline CDR1 SGHAT, CDR2 FQNNGV. This CDR3 contains 15 residues. Trimming took 0 bases from V and 2 from J, leaving 10 bases between them. CDR3 coding DNA: TGTGCCAGCAGCTTAGATGGAACGGAGCAAGAGACCCAGTACTTC. Translation: CASSLDGTEQETQYF.

The DNA of the CDR3 is TGTGCCAGCAGCCAAGAAAGGGAGCGAACCCGAGGGCGCTATGGCTACACCTTC. This sequence encodes CASSQERERTRGRYGYTF. The rearrangement links TRBV14 to TRBJ1-2; D gene unclear. CDR3 size: 18 residues. The V gene lost 0 bases and the J gene lost 4 bases, with 21 bases spanning the gap. The germline gives CDR1 SGHDN, CDR2 FVKESK.

The chain combines TRBV5-1 with TRBJ2-7; TRBD2 is a possible D gene (7 bases). V was shortened by 4 bases and J by 6 bases, with 11 bases between the two germline ends. The germline V gene encodes CDR1 SGHRS and CDR2 YFSETQ. The CDR3 spans 12 residues. The CDR3 spells CASSPGGLEQYF. CDR3 bases: TGCGCCAGCAGCCCGGGGGGCCTCGAGCAGTACTTC.

This sequence joins TRBV7-9 and TRBJ1-2; D is perhaps TRBD1 (6 bases). Germline loops: CDR1 SEHNR, CDR2 FQNEAQ (reference sequence). The ends were cut back, 3 bases at V and 4 bases at J, with 15 bases in the middle. This CDR3 has 15 amino acids. In DNA, the CDR3 is TGTGCCAGCAGCTTCCGGGGGCCAGTGGGCTATGGCTACACCTTC. It yields the protein CASSFRGPVGYGYTF.